The 16 T cell receptor beta chains presented below share a single source sample, sequenced in a study of yellow fever vaccine responses in identical twins. Using its own MiXCR run on the RT-PCR reads, TCRdb lists one record per CDR3 protein. The profile covers 20,000 or so distinct CDR3 sequences, with approximately 72% appearing a single time and about 2.5% taken by the ten largest. This material consisted of T cells from blood (PBMCs), unsorted or a sorted subset (not recorded which), taken before or after yellow fever vaccination (not recorded which). The origin of the receptors is a woman under 30 who received the yellow fever vaccine.

V is TRBV29-1 and J is TRBJ1-2, with 9 positions matching TRBD1. CDR1 is SQVTM, CDR2 ANQGSEA, per germline. This CDR3 is 14 amino acids long. The junction had 7 bases not matched to a gene; V was cut back by 5 bases and J by 3 bases. CDR3: CSVRKTGGHYGYTF. The DNA for the CDR3 is TGCAGCGTTAGAAAGACAGGGGGACACTATGGCTACACCTTC.

CDR3 sequence (DNA): TGTGCCAGTAGTCAGGGATCGGGTCAGCCCCAGCATTTT. Translated: CASSQGSGQPQHF. The rearrangement links TRBV19 to TRBJ1-5, with D perhaps TRBD1 (5 bases). Germline loops: CDR1 LNHDA, CDR2 SQIVND (reference sequence). There are 13 residues in the CDR3. The V end was cut by 5 bases, the J end by 6 bases, with 11 bases between. Combining the CDR3 with reference TRBV19 and TRBJ1-5 gives the whole variable domain DGGITQSPKYLFRKEGQNVTLSCEQNLNHDAMYWYRQDPGQGLRLIYYSQIVNDFQKGDIAEGYSVSREKKESFPLTVTSAQKNPTAFYLCASSQGSGQPQHFGDGTRLSIL.

This rearrangement joins TRBV2 to TRBJ2-3; 13 nucleotides match TRBD2. CDR1 is SNHLY and CDR2 is FYNNEI in the germline V gene. Trimming took 1 base from V and 2 from J; bases not matched to a gene: 9. The CDR3 has 19 residues. This chain's CDR3 is CASSEVPGLAGLPTDTQYF. CDR3 nucleotide sequence: TGTGCCAGCAGTGAAGTCCCGGGACTAGCGGGGCTGCCCACAGATACGCAGTATTTT.

The chain links TRBV5-1 to TRBJ2-1; TRBD2 aligns across 13 bases. The CDR3 sequence is 15 residues long. In germline, CDR1 is SGHRS, CDR2 YFSETQ. V shed 2 bases, J shed 6 bases, and the junction held 2 bases outside the gene matches. The CDR3: CASSFTSGRANEQFF. The CDR3 nucleotides are TGCGCCAGCAGCTTCACTAGCGGGAGGGCCAATGAGCAGTTCTTC. Using reference TRBV5-1 and TRBJ2-1 for the parts outside the CDR3, the full variable domain is KAGVTQTPRYLIKTRGQQVTLSCSPISGHRSVSWYQQTPGQGLQFLFEYFSETQRNKGNFPGRFSGRQFSNSRSEMNVSTLELGDSALYLCASSFTSGRANEQFFGPGTRLTVL.

The chain joins TRBV28 to TRBJ2-4; no clear D. The ends were cut back, 6 bases at V and 6 bases at J, with 18 bases in the middle. The length of the CDR3 is 15 residues. CDR1 and CDR2 (germline): MDHEN, SYDVKM. The CDR3 bases are TGTGCCAGCAGGCCCCGGACCGTGTCCTTAAACATTCAGTACTTC. Amino acids: CASRPRTVSLNIQYF.

The rearrangement uses TRBV12-3 or TRBV12-4 and TRBJ2-1; 7 bases fit TRBD2. This CDR3 region has 15 residues. Trimming removed 8 bases from V and 8 bases from J; junction bases left unmatched: 15. The CDR3 loop is CASHFAGGSADEQFF. Here the CDR3 DNA reads TGTGCCAGCCATTTCGCGGGCGGGAGCGCGGATGAGCAGTTCTTC.

This chain connects TRBV20-1 to TRBJ2-1, with D unclear. The CDR3 has 13 amino acids. The germline CDR1 and CDR2 sequences are DFQATT and SNEGSKA (reference sequence). Trimming shortened V by 3 bases and J by 8 bases, and 14 bases separated the two germline ends. The DNA of the CDR3 is TGCAGTGCTAGGGTCAGGCTCTTGGATGAGCAGTTCTTC. It specifies CSARVRLLDEQFF.

The count of this clonotype is one. V usage is TRBV7-9 and J usage is TRBJ1-2, with D perhaps TRBD1 (6 bases). CDR1 SEHNR and CDR2 FQNEAQ come from the germline V gene (reference sequence). V was clipped by 8 bases and J by 4 bases, with 14 bases between them. This CDR3 region has 13 residues. The CDR3 region is CASGHRVFYGYTF. CDR3 nucleotides: TGTGCCAGCGGCCACAGGGTCTTCTATGGCTACACCTTC.

The V and J genes are TRBV2 and TRBJ2-7, with D maybe TRBD2 (6 bases). This CDR3 is built from 13 residues. Germline V lookup: CDR1 SNHLY, CDR2 FYNNEI. Deletions cut 8 bases from V and 3 bases from J, with 14 bases between. The CDR3 protein is CASDPGLFYEQYF. CDR3 coding DNA: TGTGCCAGCGACCCGGGACTCTTCTACGAGCAGTACTTC. The full variable domain, in which reference TRBV2 and TRBJ2-7 provide the parts outside the CDR3, is EPEVTQTPSHQVTQMGQEVILRCVPISNHLYFYWYRQILGQKVEFLVSFYNNEISEKSEIFDDQFSVERPDGSNFTLKIRSTKLEDSAMYFCASDPGLFYEQYFGPGTRLTVT.

The rearrangement links TRBV5-6 to TRBJ1-1; the match to TRBD1 covers 7 bases. V trimming: 3 bases; J trimming: 5 bases; junction bases outside the gene matches: 7. Germline lookup yields CDR1 SGHDT and CDR2 YYEEEE. The CDR3 sequence is 14 residues long. The CDR3 reads CASSSDRDRTEAFF. CDR3 DNA: TGTGCCAGCAGCTCCGACAGGGATAGGACTGAAGCTTTCTTT.

The V gene is TRBV5-1, the J gene TRBJ2-7, with no clear D. The CDR3 sequence is 14 residues long. CDR1 is SGHRS and CDR2 is YFSETQ in the germline V gene. V was pared by 3 bases and J by 2 bases, with 12 bases between. The DNA for the CDR3 is TGCGCCAGCAGCTCCAGCTTAAGCGCCTACGAGCAGTACTTC. Translation gives CASSSSLSAYEQYF.

The chain employs TRBV6-4 and TRBJ2-3; 8 nucleotides agree with TRBD2. CDR3 length: 15 amino acids. The germline V gene has CDR1 MRHNA and CDR2 SNTAGT. V shed 2 bases and J 1 base; nucleotides not matched to a gene: 2. The CDR3 sequence is CASSDEAGGTDTQYF. CDR3 bases: TGTGCCAGCAGTGACGAAGCGGGAGGCACAGATACGCAGTATTTT.

The rearrangement uses TRBV5-6 and TRBJ1-1; no firm D call. Between the trimmed V and J ends, which lost 3 bases and 0 bases, there was a span of 6 bases. The CDR3 contains 13 residues. Germline V gives CDR1 SGHDT, CDR2 YYEEEE. The DNA for the CDR3 is TGTGCCAGCAGCTCTCATTTGAACACTGAAGCTTTCTTT. It specifies CASSSHLNTEAFF. Full variable domain (outside the CDR3, taken from reference TRBV5-6 and TRBJ1-1): DAGVTQSPTHLIKTRGQQVTLRCSPKSGHDTVSWYQQALGQGPQFIFQYYEEEERQRGNFPDRFSGHQFPNYSSELNVNALLLGDSALYLCASSSHLNTEAFFGQGTRLTVV.

The gene calls are TRBV4-1 and TRBJ2-1; the match to TRBD2 covers 9 bases. The trim removed 4 bases at V and 6 bases at J, leaving 4 bases unmatched. Per germline, CDR1 MGHRA and CDR2 YSYEKL. The CDR3 is 14 amino acids. CDR3 protein: CASSPGLAVNEQFF. CDR3 nucleotides: TGCGCCAGCAGCCCGGGACTAGCAGTCAATGAGCAGTTCTTC.

The J gene is TRBJ2-1, the V gene TRBV2, with no clear D. This CDR3 has 12 amino acids. The germline V gene has CDR1 SNHLY and CDR2 FYNNEI. V was cut by 6 bases and J by 12 bases, with 15 bases left in between. CDR3 sequence reads: CASSRRIRGQFF. The DNA for the CDR3 is TGTGCCAGCAGCCGACGGATAAGAGGGCAGTTCTTC.

The V and J genes are TRBV28 and TRBJ2-5, with 8 positions matching TRBD1. Trimming at V came to 2 bases and at J to 1 base, leaving 6 bases not matched to a gene. The CDR3 runs 16 residues. CDR1 and CDR2 from the germline V gene are MDHEN and SYDVKM. In nucleotides, the CDR3 is TGTGCCAGCAGTTTAAACCCGGGACAGGTCCAAGAGACCCAGTACTTC. It is translated as CASSLNPGQVQETQYF. Together with reference TRBV28 and TRBJ2-5, the CDR3 gives the full variable domain: DVKVTQSSRYLVKRTGEKVFLECVQDMDHENMFWYRQDPGLGLRLIYFSYDVKMKEKGDIPEGYSVSREKKERFSLILESASTNQTSMYLCASSLNPGQVQETQYFGPGTRLLVL.